The clone carrying this TCR beta chain showed up just a few times. Antigen: not known. The length of the CDR3 is 15 residues. Trimming cost V 4 bases and J 3 bases; bases outside gene matches: 5. RNA transcripts provided the template for amplifying TCR beta CDR3 regions. An initial RT-PCR round employing HTBI primers preceded a second-round multiplex PCR. Using its own MiXCR run on the multiplex PCR reads, TCRdb lists one record per CDR3 protein. The sample includes around 1.1 million distinct CDR3 sequences, 35% to 40% of them seen just once. These data belong to a study of Graves' ophthalmopathy and Graves' hyperthyroidism. Study-level points and caveats: Discriminating ophthalmopathy from stable hyperthyroidism, a 13-signature model attained a sensitivity of about 88% and a specificity of approximately 81%. Most thyroid clonotypes with frequency above 0.001 were detected in blood too.

J is TRBJ2-5 and V is TRBV12-3 or TRBV12-4; 10 bases fit TRBD2. The clonotype originates from an adult man with Graves' hyperthyroidism. Sequencing was performed on peripheral blood or thyroid tissue (not recorded which). CDR3 bases: TGTGCCAGCAGTTCGGGACTAGCGCTGGAAGAGACCCAGTACTTC. It encodes CASSSGLALEETQYF.